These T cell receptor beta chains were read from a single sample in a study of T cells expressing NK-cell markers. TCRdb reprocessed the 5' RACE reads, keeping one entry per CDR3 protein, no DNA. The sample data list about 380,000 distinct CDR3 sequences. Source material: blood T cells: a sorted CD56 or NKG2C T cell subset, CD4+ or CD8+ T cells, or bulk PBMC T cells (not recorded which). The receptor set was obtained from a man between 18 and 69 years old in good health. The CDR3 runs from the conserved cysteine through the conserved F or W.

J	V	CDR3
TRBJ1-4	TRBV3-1	CASSQVGRVGKLFF
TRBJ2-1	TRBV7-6	CASSWQTYNEQFF
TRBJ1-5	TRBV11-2	CASSPGQGFGQPQHF
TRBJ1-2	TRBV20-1	CSARKDPNYGYTF
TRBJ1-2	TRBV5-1	CASSPKGENGYTF
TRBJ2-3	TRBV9	CASSVVTGASTDTQYF
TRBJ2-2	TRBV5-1	CASSLANTGELFF
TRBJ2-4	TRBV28	CASRPGLAGGLAKNIQYF
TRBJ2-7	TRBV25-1	CASSEFQGTYEQYF
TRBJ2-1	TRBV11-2	CASSLPRGGSYNEQFF
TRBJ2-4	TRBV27	CASSPAPQAGVYRNIQYF
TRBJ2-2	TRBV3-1	CASSQVAGAKELFF
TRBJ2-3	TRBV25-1	CATRLGGTDTQYF
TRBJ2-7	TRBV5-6	CASSPITGGEQYF
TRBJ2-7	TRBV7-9	CASSRPPAARTYEQYF
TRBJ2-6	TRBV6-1	CASSQTRSGANVLTF
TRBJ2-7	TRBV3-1	CASSFHRALEQYF
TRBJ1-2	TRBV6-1	CASSRTGELSYGYTF
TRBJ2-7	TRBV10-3	CAISYRGQTYEQYF
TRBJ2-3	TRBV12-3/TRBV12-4	CASTPGGWADTQYF
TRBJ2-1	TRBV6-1	CASSTRRNTRLYNEQFF
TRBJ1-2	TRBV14	CASSQDAGAYGYTF
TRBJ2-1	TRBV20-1	CSAATDRWDEQFF
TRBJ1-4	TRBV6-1	CASSPRRDTNEKLFF
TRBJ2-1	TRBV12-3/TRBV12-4	CASSLGLAGGDEQFF
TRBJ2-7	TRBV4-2	CASSQDWRGAGEQYF
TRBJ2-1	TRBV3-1	CASSRQRYNEQFF
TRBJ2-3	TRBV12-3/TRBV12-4	CASSPFRGFTDTQYF
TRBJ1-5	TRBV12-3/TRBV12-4	CASSHRGRESNQPQHF
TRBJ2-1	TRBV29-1	CSADRDIGNEQFF
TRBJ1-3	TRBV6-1	CASRPGQGRGNTIYF
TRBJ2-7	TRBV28	CASSTPGGKGSYEQYF
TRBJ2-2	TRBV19	CASSIGTSGANTGELFF
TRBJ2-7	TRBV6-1	CATLTSGGYEQYF
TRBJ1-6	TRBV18	CASSPPGDSKPLHF
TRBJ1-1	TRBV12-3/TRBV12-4	CASSSPRRTGGEHTEAFF
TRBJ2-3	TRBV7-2	CASSHNGGLTDTQYF
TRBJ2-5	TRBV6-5	CASSYSIGETQYF
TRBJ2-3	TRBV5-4	CASSRGAGSADTQYF
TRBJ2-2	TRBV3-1	CASSPELKGGELFF
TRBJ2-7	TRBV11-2	CASSPGPNSPYEQYF
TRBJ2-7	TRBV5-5	CASSRRQGSYEQYF
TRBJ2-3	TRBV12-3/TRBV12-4	CASSLELRGQEDTQYF
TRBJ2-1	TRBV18	CASSGRISYNEQFF
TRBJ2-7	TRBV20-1	CSARARGDRGYREQYF
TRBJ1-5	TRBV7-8	CASSLGRRSNQPQHF
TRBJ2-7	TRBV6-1	CASSDLTGRPWKQYF
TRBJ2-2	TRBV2	CASSSLAGITGELFF
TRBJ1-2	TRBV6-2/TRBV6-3	CASSFDGTSWIYGYTF
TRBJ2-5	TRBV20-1	CSSLDEEETQYF
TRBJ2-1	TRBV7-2	CASSLAGSPIEQFF
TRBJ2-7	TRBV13	CASSSDRREQYF
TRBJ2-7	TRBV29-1	CSALAGTGNFYEQYF